A selection of T cell receptor beta chains follows, all from one sample in a study of technical replicates of blood from several donors. This table comes from immunoSEQ multiplex PCR, and its TCRdb copy is limited to in-frame clones, with some not included. The table shows about 6,900 clones, with roughly 95% occurring only once. The sequenced sample was PBMCs. The source is a human donor in good health. Both conserved end residues are part of each CDR3. D genes are given only for firm matches. Not every row has a clone size; where given, it reads once, few, many or a size class.

15	TRBJ2-1	TRBV11-2	NA	NA	CASSQTHNLFNEQFF	TGTGCCAGCAGCCAAACCCACAACCTTTTTAATGAGCAGTTCTTC
17	TRBJ2-2	TRBV5-6	TRBD2	NA	CASSLGVLAEVTGELFF	TGTGCCAGCAGCTTGGGGGTCCTAGCGGAAGTCACCGGGGAGCTGTTTTTT
15	TRBJ2-7	TRBV30	NA	NA	CAWSVMADSSYEQYF	TGTGCCTGGAGTGTAATGGCGGATAGCTCCTACGAGCAGTACTTC
15	TRBJ2-1	TRBV2	NA	once	CASSAGQRPSYEQFF	TGTGCCAGCAGTGCTGGACAGCGCCCTTCGTATGAGCAGTTCTTC
12	TRBJ1-5	TRBV30	NA	NA	CAWGWGDQPQHF	TGTGCCTGGGGGTGGGGCGATCAGCCCCAGCATTTT
14	TRBJ1-3	TRBV6-1	NA	NA	CASRGGSSGNTIYF	TGTGCCAGCAGGGGCGGGAGCTCTGGAAACACCATATATTTT
14	TRBJ2-1	TRBV6-5	TRBD2	NA	CASRIAGDYNEQFF	TGTGCCAGCAGAATAGCGGGGGACTACAATGAGCAGTTCTTC
14	TRBJ2-7	TRBV5-6	NA	NA	CASSSEQSSYEQYF	TGTGCCAGCAGCTCGGAGCAGAGCTCCTACGAGCAGTACTTC
15	TRBJ2-7	TRBV6-1	TRBD2	once	CASSRLAGSSYEQYF	TGTGCCAGCAGTCGACTAGCGGGGAGTTCCTACGAGCAGTACTTC
15	TRBJ2-7	TRBV27	NA	NA	CASSLKDGKPYEQYF	TGTGCCAGCAGTTTAAAGGACGGGAAGCCCTACGAGCAGTACTTC
15	TRBJ2-6	TRBV14	NA	NA	CASSQGSSGANVLTF	TGTGCCAGCAGCCAAGGTAGCTCTGGGGCCAACGTCCTGACTTTC
14	TRBJ2-7	TRBV25-1	NA	NA	CASSERPPPGKQYF	TGTGCCAGCAGTGAAAGGCCTCCCCCCGGGAAGCAGTACTTC
15	TRBJ2-3	TRBV19	NA	NA	CASSTRTAGTDTQYF	TGTGCCAGTAGTACAAGGACAGCTGGCACAGATACGCAGTATTTT
17	TRBJ2-7	TRBV10-3	TRBD1	NA	CAISDSIVGQGSYEQYF	TGTGCCATCAGTGATTCTATTGTTGGACAGGGAAGTTACGAGCAGTACTTC
14	TRBJ2-3	TRBV19	TRBD1	NA	CASSPTGFTDTQYF	TGTGCCAGTAGTCCGACAGGGTTCACAGATACGCAGTATTTT
15	TRBJ2-3	TRBV7-2	TRBD2	NA	CASSFQGLAVDTQYF	TGTGCCAGCAGCTTCCAGGGACTAGCTGTAGATACGCAGTATTTT
14	TRBJ1-1	TRBV25-1	NA	NA	CASSDGGRRTEAFF	TGTGCCAGCAGTGACGGAGGTCGACGGACTGAAGCTTTCTTT
14	TRBJ1-5	TRBV18	NA	few	CASSLGDSNQPQHF	TGTGCCAGCTCACTAGGGGATTCCAATCAGCCCCAGCATTTT
13	TRBJ2-3	TRBV6-5	NA	NA	CASFRRGTDTQYF	TGTGCCAGCTTCCGGAGGGGCACAGATACGCAGTATTTT
15	TRBJ1-2	TRBV5-1	TRBD1	NA	CASSRGTGPLIGYTF	TGCGCCAGCAGCAGGGGGACAGGTCCCCTCATCGGCTACACCTTC
14	TRBJ1-2	TRBV18	NA	NA	CASSPPGGLYGYTF	TGTGCCAGCTCACCACCCGGGGGGCTCTATGGCTACACCTTC
16	TRBJ2-1	TRBV28	TRBD2	NA	CASETSGFPKYNEQFF	TGTGCCAGCGAGACTAGCGGGTTTCCTAAGTACAATGAGCAGTTCTTC
15	TRBJ2-7	TRBV6-4	TRBD1	NA	CASSASLGTGYEQYF	TGTGCCAGCAGTGCTTCGCTAGGGACAGGCTACGAGCAGTACTTC
14	TRBJ1-1	TRBV5-6	TRBD1	NA	CASSSTGKIPEAFF	TGTGCCAGCAGCTCGACAGGGAAGATCCCTGAAGCTTTCTTT
18	TRBJ2-3	TRBV6-1	TRBD2	NA	CASSEARTSGSSTDTQYF	TGTGCCAGCAGTGAAGCGCGGACTAGCGGATCTAGCACAGATACGCAGTATTTT
14	TRBJ1-3	TRBV7-9	NA	NA	CASGREATGNTIYF	TGTGCCAGCGGGAGGGAGGCTACCGGAAACACCATATATTTT
15	TRBJ2-7	TRBV6-1	NA	NA	CASSDIQGSDYEQYF	TGTGCCAGCAGTGACATACAGGGATCGGACTACGAGCAGTACTTC
12	TRBJ1-2	TRBV30	NA	NA	CAWSSVGIGYTF	TGTGCCTGGAGCAGCGTAGGCATTGGCTACACCTTC
15	TRBJ2-7	TRBV11-3	NA	NA	CASSPKASADYEQYF	TGTGCCAGCAGCCCTAAGGCTAGCGCAGACTACGAGCAGTACTTC
15	TRBJ2-7	TRBV13	NA	NA	CASSFVVIRGYEQYF	TGTGCCAGCAGTTTTGTAGTCATCCGTGGCTACGAGCAGTACTTC
15	TRBJ2-2	TRBV6-4	NA	NA	CASSDVGGGTGELFF	TGTGCCAGCAGTGACGTAGGGGGTGGCACCGGGGAGCTGTTTTTT
15	TRBJ1-1	TRBV6-1	NA	NA	CASSDPTWRNTEAFF	TGTGCCAGCAGTGACCCGACTTGGAGGAACACTGAAGCTTTCTTT
15	TRBJ2-7	TRBV6-6	TRBD1	NA	CASSYGQGASYEQYF	TGTGCCAGCAGTTACGGACAGGGGGCTAGCTACGAGCAGTACTTC
14	TRBJ2-2	TRBV7-9	TRBD1	NA	CASSPGTGIGELFF	TGTGCCAGCAGCCCCGGGACAGGGATCGGGGAGCTGTTTTTT
13	TRBJ2-2	TRBV6-1	NA	NA	CASSRDFPGELFF	TGTGCCAGCTCCAGGGACTTTCCCGGGGAGCTGTTTTTT
16	TRBJ2-5	TRBV11-2	NA	NA	CASSRLRDRLGETQYF	TGTGCCAGCAGCCGTCTGCGCGACAGGCTTGGGGAGACCCAGTACTTC
12	TRBJ2-5	TRBV29-1	NA	NA	CSGSSAEETQYF	TGCAGCGGATCTAGCGCCGAAGAGACCCAGTACTTC
14	TRBJ1-2	TRBV6-1	TRBD1	NA	CASSEGQGNYGYTF	TGTGCCAGCAGTGAGGGACAGGGCAACTATGGCTACACCTTC
12	TRBJ1-1	TRBV2	NA	NA	CAGEGGNTEAFF	TGTGCCGGGGAGGGAGGGAACACTGAAGCTTTCTTT
16	TRBJ1-1	TRBV5-1	NA	NA	CASSLGVAGVGTEAFF	TGCGCCAGCAGCTTGGGGGTTGCGGGCGTCGGCACTGAAGCTTTCTTT
15	TRBJ2-5	TRBV4-1	NA	NA	CASSQPRQAEETQYF	TGCGCCAGCAGCCAACCGCGCCAAGCGGAGGAGACCCAGTACTTC
14	TRBJ2-1	TRBV25-1	NA	NA	CASSDGSSYNEQFF	TGTGCCAGCAGTGACGGGAGCTCCTACAATGAGCAGTTCTTC
13	TRBJ1-5	TRBV18	NA	NA	CASSPRGEQPQHF	TGTGCCAGCTCCCCCCGGGGGGAACAGCCCCAGCATTTT
13	TRBJ1-1	TRBV10-1	TRBD1	NA	CASSTGVFTEAFF	TGCGCCAGCAGTACAGGGGTTTTTACTGAAGCTTTCTTT
20	TRBJ1-1	TRBV5-1	NA	once	CASSFGLDWYSKIENTEAFF	TGCGCCAGCAGCTTTGGGTTGGACTGGTATTCGAAAATAGAGAACACTGAAGCTTTCTTT
14	TRBJ2-5	TRBV7-8	TRBD2	NA	CASIKTSGRETQYF	TGTGCCAGCATCAAGACTAGCGGGAGAGAGACCCAGTACTTC
13	TRBJ2-2	TRBV7-7	TRBD1	NA	CASSFQGAGELFF	TGTGCCAGCAGCTTCCAGGGGGCCGGGGAGCTGTTTTTT
12	TRBJ2-7	TRBV30	NA	NA	CAWTGGGYEQYF	TGTGCCTGGACTGGGGGAGGCTACGAGCAGTACTTC
15	TRBJ2-3	TRBV15	TRBD2	NA	CATSRGAGDTDTQYF	TGTGCCACCAGCAGAGGAGCGGGAGACACAGATACGCAGTATTTT